The 28 T cell receptor beta chains presented below share a single source sample, sequenced in a study of T cell responses to AZD1222 COVID-19 vaccine. Libraries were prepared by immunoSEQ multiplex PCR; TCRdb keeps only in-frame clonotypes and omits some of them. Seen here are about 160,000 clones, approximately 90% observed once, and the top ten hold over 1.5%. The source material was peripheral blood, sampled on day 0 of AZD1222 vaccination. The source is an adult in good health.

The genes are TRBV30 and TRBJ1-1; possible D gene TRBD1, 5 bases. Trimming cost V 5 bases and J 2 bases, with 6 bases left between them. The CDR3 covers 11 residues. Germline lookup yields CDR1 GTSNPN and CDR2 SVGIG (reference sequence). Here the CDR3 reads CAWDRNTEAFF. For the CDR3, the DNA is TGTGCCTGGGACAGAAACACTGAAGCTTTCTTT.

This rearrangement joins TRBV24-1 to TRBJ1-2; D might be TRBD1 (6 bases). CDR3 length: 13 residues. The ends were cut back, 9 bases at V and 4 bases at J, with 14 bases in the middle. In germline, CDR1 is KGHDR, CDR2 SFDVKD. CDR3 region: CATAKPGVYGYTF. CDR3 nucleotide sequence: TGTGCCACCGCAAAGCCAGGGGTCTATGGCTACACCTTC.

The chain links TRBV28 to TRBJ1-1; unclear D gene. The V and J ends lost 6 bases and 1 base respectively, with 21 bases between them. The CDR3 has 17 residues. In germline, CDR1 is MDHEN, CDR2 SYDVKM. CDR3 sequence (DNA): TGTGCCAGCAGACCAAGGCTGTCGGGCCCAGGGAACACTGAAGCTTTCTTT. It codes for CASRPRLSGPGNTEAFF.

This chain joins TRBV5-4 and TRBJ1-1; D gene uncertain. CDR3 size: 15 residues. Germline V lookup: CDR1 SGHNT, CDR2 YYREEE (reference sequence). The V and J ends lost 2 bases and 0 bases respectively, with 11 bases between them. CDR3 DNA: TGTGCCAGCAGCTTAAGAGGAGCAGTGAACACTGAAGCTTTCTTT. Translation gives CASSLRGAVNTEAFF.

The CDR3 DNA is TGTGCCAGCAGTTTTGGGCAGTTCTATGGCTACACCTTC. This sequence encodes CASSFGQFYGYTF. The chain carries TRBV27 and TRBJ1-2; unclear D gene. The CDR3 has 13 amino acids. Germline CDR1 and CDR2: MNHEY and SMNVEV (reference sequence). V was shortened by 3 bases and J by 4 bases, with 9 bases between the two germline ends.

The chain recombines TRBV29-1 with TRBJ1-3; maybe TRBD1 (5 bases). Germline CDR1 reads SQVTM; CDR2 reads ANQGSEA. The CDR3 runs 13 residues. Trimming stripped 6 bases from V and 7 bases from J, with 16 bases between. Here the CDR3 DNA reads TGCAGCGTGGAGTGGGGGGTAGGGAACACCATATATTTT. Amino acids: CSVEWGVGNTIYF. The full variable domain, completed using reference TRBV29-1 and TRBJ1-3, is SAVISQKPSRDICQRGTSLTIQCQVDSQVTMMFWYRQQPGQSLTLIATANQGSEATYESGFVIDKFPISRPNLTFSTLTVSNMSPEDSSIYLCSVEWGVGNTIYFGEGSWLTVV.

V usage is TRBV14 and J usage is TRBJ2-3; no clear D. The CDR3 totals 11 residues. Trimming removed 3 bases from V and 4 bases from J, with 2 bases in between. Germline values: CDR1 SGHDN, CDR2 FVKESK. The CDR3 loop is CASSQADTQYF. CDR3 nucleotides: TGTGCCAGCAGCCAGGCAGATACGCAGTATTTT. Looking up the rest from reference TRBV14 and TRBJ2-3 gives the full variable domain: EAGVTQFPSHSVIEKGQTVTLRCDPISGHDNLYWYRRVMGKEIKFLLHFVKESKQDESGMPNNRFLAERTGGTYSTLKVQPAELEDSGVYFCASSQADTQYFGPGTRLTVL.

V gene TRBV19 combines with J gene TRBJ2-3, with D possibly TRBD2 on 6 matching bases. CDR1 LNHDA and CDR2 SQIVND come from the germline V gene (reference sequence). V shed 6 bases and J shed 3 bases, with 16 bases lying between them. CDR3 length: 15 amino acids. The CDR3 nucleotides read TGTGCCAGTAGGGAAGGAGGGACGGCTACAGATACGCAGTATTTT. Translation: CASREGGTATDTQYF.

The chain carries TRBV11-2 and TRBJ2-1; 8 bases match TRBD2. Germline V CDR1 and CDR2: SGHAT, FQNNGV. The J segment lost 15 bases and the V segment lost 4 bases, leaving 17 bases of the junction unmatched. The CDR3 sequence is 15 residues long. CDR3 in DNA: TGTGCCAGCAGCTCAACCGGGACTAGTACCTCCGAGGGGTTCTTC. Protein product: CASSSTGTSTSEGFF. The full variable domain, its missing parts supplied by reference TRBV11-2 and TRBJ2-1, is EAGVAQSPRYKIIEKRQSVAFWCNPISGHATLYWYQQILGQGPKLLIQFQNNGVVDDSQLPKDRFSAERLKGVDSTLKIQPAKLEDSAVYLCASSSTGTSTSEGFFGPGTRLTVL.

The J gene is TRBJ1-5, the V gene TRBV6-2 or TRBV6-3; D is undetermined. Germline loops: CDR1 MNHEY, CDR2 SVGEGT. V lost 4 bases, J lost 9 bases, and 16 bases lay in between. This CDR3 is 14 amino acids long. The DNA of the CDR3 is TGTGCCAGCAGTTGGTCGGCTGGGTTTGGGCCCCAGCATTTT. This translates into CASSWSAGFGPQHF.

The chain uses TRBV30 and TRBJ2-3, with D possibly TRBD2 on 5 matching bases. This CDR3 is built from 13 residues. Germline CDR1 is GTSNPN and CDR2 is SVGIG (reference sequence). Trimming removed 0 bases from V and 6 bases from J, with 10 bases in between. The CDR3 bases are TGTGCCTGGAGTGTTTTTGGAGGTGATACGCAGTATTTT. Protein: CAWSVFGGDTQYF.

In its sample, this clone was seen a few times. The chain joins TRBV6-2 or TRBV6-3 to TRBJ1-1; D not certain. This CDR3 contains 13 residues. Germline V gene data show CDR1 as MNHEY and CDR2 as SVGEGT. V lost 5 bases and J lost 4, with 11 bases in between. CDR3 bases: TGTGCCAGCAGTGAGACCGGAATCACTGAAGCTTTCTTT. It translates to CASSETGITEAFF.

The chain carries TRBV4-3 and TRBJ2-7; TRBD1 might be the D (6 bases). Germline CDR1 reads LGHNA; CDR2 reads YSLEER. This CDR3 spans 15 amino acids. V shed 0 bases and J shed 2 bases, with 11 bases lying between them. The CDR3, as DNA: TGCGCCAGCAGCCAAGATTGGCAGGGGCCCTACGAGCAGTACTTC. Translating gives CASSQDWQGPYEQYF.

This clone has more than one count but fewer than ten. The chain uses TRBV28 and TRBJ1-5, with D uncertain. The CDR3 has 14 amino acids. Trimming cost V 5 bases and J 2 bases, with 10 bases left between them. The germline CDR1 and CDR2 sequences are MDHEN and SYDVKM. CDR3 nucleotides: TGTGCCAGCAGTGGAGGGCGCGGCAATCAGCCCCAGCATTTT. Its protein product is CASSGGRGNQPQHF.

The rearrangement links TRBV28 to TRBJ1-1; 10 nucleotides align to TRBD1. There are 14 residues in the CDR3. CDR1 is MDHEN, CDR2 SYDVKM, per germline. J gave up 5 bases and V 8 bases, and 8 bases lay outside the gene matches. Here the CDR3 DNA reads TGTGCCAGCGGGACCGCGGGACAGGGGACTGAAGCTTTCTTT. The encoded protein is CASGTAGQGTEAFF.

This clone was counted a single time. The chain employs TRBV6-2 or TRBV6-3 and TRBJ1-3; possibly TRBD1 for D (5 bases). The CDR3 runs 18 residues. Looked up from germline, CDR1 is MNHEY and CDR2 is SVGEGT. The V end lost 0 bases, the J end lost 8 bases, and 23 bases lay between the germline ends. The DNA for the CDR3 is TGTGCCAGCAGTTACTCGTCCGGGACTCCATCGGTCGGCGACACCATATATTTT. Translating it yields CASSYSSGTPSVGDTIYF.

Turning to this clone: At the DNA level, this CDR3 is encoded by other sequences in the same sample as well. The gene calls are TRBV7-3 and TRBJ2-3; no definite D call. V was cut by 5 bases and J by 6 bases, with 6 bases left in between. The CDR3 is 11 amino acids. Germline V CDR1 and CDR2: SGHTA, FQGTGA. The CDR3 DNA sequence: TGTGCCAGCAGCGCCGCGGATACGCAGTATTTT. Protein: CASSAADTQYF.

The gene calls are TRBV19 and TRBJ2-7, with 7 bases identical to TRBD1. V shed 3 bases, J shed 6 bases, and the junction held 8 bases outside the gene matches. Germline V gene sequence: CDR1 LNHDA, CDR2 SQIVND (reference sequence). The CDR3 length is 14 residues. CDR3: CASSIRDRESEQYF. In DNA form, the CDR3 reads TGTGCCAGTAGTATCCGTGACAGGGAGAGCGAGCAGTACTTC.

The chain is built from TRBV19 and TRBJ1-5; D gene ambiguous. CDR3 size: 13 residues. Trimming removed 5 bases from V and 3 bases from J, with 8 bases in between. Looked up from germline, CDR1 is LNHDA and CDR2 is SQIVND (reference sequence). The CDR3 loop is CASSRSHNQPQHF. The CDR3 nucleotides are TGTGCCAGTAGTCGCAGCCACAATCAGCCCCAGCATTTT.

The genes are TRBV7-8 and TRBJ2-7, with D possibly TRBD2 on 5 matching bases. Germline-derived CDR1 and CDR2 are SGHVS and FQNEAQ. Trimming left V 4 bases short and J 4 bases short, with 14 bases between. There are 14 residues in the CDR3. The CDR3 region has the DNA TGTGCCAGCAGCTCGACTACCCCGGGGTACGAGCAGTACTTC. This encodes CASSSTTPGYEQYF. The full variable domain, completed using reference TRBV7-8 and TRBJ2-7, is GAGVSQSPRYKVAKRGQDVALRCDPISGHVSLFWYQQALGQGPEFLTYFQNEAQLDKSGLPSDRFFAERPEGSVSTLKIQRTQQEDSAVYLCASSSTTPGYEQYFGPGTRLTVT.

The V and J genes are TRBV28 and TRBJ2-2; no clear D gene. With 7 bases removed from V and 5 bases from J, the gap between germline ends came to 5 bases. The germline gives CDR1 MDHEN, CDR2 SYDVKM. The CDR3 contains 11 residues. The CDR3 protein is CASTLTGELFF. In nucleotides, the CDR3 is TGTGCCAGCACCTTGACCGGGGAGCTGTTTTTT.

This clone was picked up one time. The chain employs TRBV7-3 and TRBJ2-7, with 14 bases aligning to TRBD2. Germline V CDR1 and CDR2: SGHTA, FQGTGA. The CDR3 contains 17 residues. V was clipped by 5 bases and J by 6 bases; unmatched bases: 12. This CDR3 reads CASSPGTSGSRLSEQYF. The CDR3 DNA reads as TGTGCCAGCAGCCCTGGGACTAGCGGGAGTCGTTTGAGCGAGCAGTACTTC.

This clone was picked up one time. The V call is TRBV19, the J call TRBJ1-2, with D perhaps TRBD1 (5 bases). The ends were cut back, 3 bases at V and 5 bases at J, with 10 bases in the middle. Germline CDR1 is LNHDA and CDR2 is SQIVND (reference sequence). CDR3 length: 13 residues. CDR3 in DNA: TGTGCCAGTAGTATCGAACCAGGGTATGGCTACACCTTC. Amino acids: CASSIEPGYGYTF.

The chain recombines TRBV27 with TRBJ1-1; 10 nucleotides match TRBD1. J gave up 5 bases and V 6 bases, and 0 bases lay outside the gene matches. The germline V gene encodes CDR1 MNHEY and CDR2 SMNVEV (reference sequence). There are 12 residues in the CDR3. CDR3 DNA sequence: TGTGCCAGCAGGGACAGGGGGACTGAAGCTTTCTTT. This gives the protein CASRDRGTEAFF.

The chain couples TRBV7-9 to TRBJ2-5; no clear D. Trimming removed 0 bases at V and 4 bases at J, with 9 bases between. The germline V gene has CDR1 SEHNR and CDR2 FQNEAQ (reference sequence). The CDR3 is 14 residues long. The CDR3 loop reads CASSLATARETQYF. The CDR3 DNA follows: TGTGCCAGCAGCTTAGCAACGGCCCGAGAGACCCAGTACTTC.

The genes are TRBV27 and TRBJ1-1; 7 bases are a match to TRBD1. Looked up from germline, CDR1 is MNHEY and CDR2 is SMNVEV (reference sequence). The junction had 12 bases not matched to a gene; V was cut back by 5 bases and J by 9 bases. This CDR3 comprises 14 residues. CDR3: CASSAYRDSPKAFF. DNA for the CDR3: TGTGCCAGCAGTGCATACCGGGACAGCCCTAAAGCTTTCTTT.

This chain connects TRBV19 to TRBJ2-4; TRBD1 matches 7 bases. The length of the CDR3 is 15 residues. Trimming removed 0 bases from V and 3 bases from J; junction bases left unmatched: 2. CDR1 is LNHDA and CDR2 is SQIVND in the germline V gene (reference sequence). CDR3 nucleotide sequence: TGTGCCAGTAGTATAGACGGGGACAGCAAAAACATTCAGTACTTC. Translated, it gives CASSIDGDSKNIQYF.

This clone was observed a single time. This chain connects TRBV5-6 to TRBJ1-2; 7 nucleotides line up with TRBD1. V shed 2 bases and J 1 base; nucleotides not matched to a gene: 8. The CDR3 extends over 16 amino acids. In germline, CDR1 is SGHDT, CDR2 YYEEEE. In nucleotides, the CDR3 is TGTGCCAGCAGCTTTAACCCGGGACAGATTAACTATGGCTACACCTTC. It codes for CASSFNPGQINYGYTF.